The 3 T cell receptor beta chains listed next were all sequenced from one sample in a study of response to subunit inactivated influenza vaccine. MiXCR was run by TCRdb on the RT-PCR reads, yielding one entry per CDR3 protein. The sample has a few hundred thousand distinct CDR3 sequences; roughly 22% are singletons. The sample consisted of PBMCs from blood, taken 21 months after vaccination. Source of these receptors: a man aged 50-75 years who received an inactivated influenza vaccine.

V and J are TRBV6-1 and TRBJ2-2; TRBD1 matches at 9 bases. Germline V gene data show CDR1 as MNHNS and CDR2 as SASEGT. The CDR3 length is 14 residues. V dropped 5 bases and J dropped 6; count of bases not matched to a gene: 4. Here the CDR3 DNA reads TGTGCCAGCAGTCCACGGACAGGGGCCGGGGAGCTGTTTTTT. Its translation: CASSPRTGAGELFF.

J is TRBJ2-1 and V is TRBV11-2, with 7 bases that match TRBD1. The germline CDR1 and CDR2 sequences are SGHAT and FQNNGV. J lost 8 bases, V lost 0 bases, and 7 bases had no gene match. This CDR3 is 15 amino acids long. In nucleotides, the CDR3 is TGTGCCAGCAGCTTAGACAATTACAGGGGTTATGAGCAGTTCTTC. Its protein product is CASSLDNYRGYEQFF.

The rearrangement uses TRBV7-9 and TRBJ1-4, with 8 bases fitting TRBD1. This CDR3 spans 13 amino acids. Germline values: CDR1 SEHNR, CDR2 FQNEAQ (reference sequence). Unmatched junction bases numbered 3, after V lost 4 bases and J lost 8 bases. CDR3 sequence (DNA): TGTGCCAGCAGCTGGACAGGGATGGAAAAACTGTTTTTT. The encoded protein is CASSWTGMEKLFF.